This TCR beta chain was retrieved from a study of T cell changes during pregnancy in multiple sclerosis. The method was immunoSEQ multiplex PCR; TCRdb's version includes in-frame clones alone and lacks a portion of them. The sample consists of more than 70,000 clones, approximately 90% of them appearing once. Losses at the gene ends were 5 bases for V and 2 bases for J; bases not matched to a gene: 7. The germline V gene has CDR1 SGHRS and CDR2 YFSETQ. CDR3 length equals 14 residues. This clonotype originated in a female donor with multiple sclerosis, enrolled in a pregnancy study. This chain connects TRBV5-1 to TRBJ2-7; 7 nucleotides align to TRBD2. The sample here was peripheral blood, taken before pregnancy. The CDR3 region has the DNA TGCGCCAGCAGTTTCGGACTAGGCACCTACGAGCAGTACTTC. Protein: CASSFGLGTYEQYF.